Below, 8 T cell receptor beta chains from the same sample are listed, as sequenced in a study of OX40 agonist ivuxolimab in advanced cancers. Clones were read by immunoSEQ multiplex PCR, and TCRdb kept only the in-frame ones, dropping some. The sample carries about 89,000 clones, about 92% recorded once. The sample consisted of CD4+ or CD8+ T cells sorted from blood, taken in a trial of the OX40 agonist ivuxolimab. These receptors were obtained from an adult with an advanced solid tumor such as melanoma, head and neck, liver or kidney cancer.

The chain has TRBV2 and TRBJ1-5; D gene unclear. The CDR3 runs 12 residues. CDR1 SNHLY and CDR2 FYNNEI come from the germline V gene. V shed 4 bases and J shed 6 bases, with 7 bases lying between them. The CDR3 DNA reads as TGTGCCAGCAGTGCATCTAGTCAGCCCCAGCATTTT. It is translated as CASSASSQPQHF.

The V and J genes are TRBV27 and TRBJ2-1; D perhaps matches TRBD2 (6 bases). The CDR3 is 16 amino acids. Trimming took off 6 bases at V and 2 bases at J, with 17 bases between the two ends. CDR1 MNHEY and CDR2 SMNVEV come from the germline V gene (reference sequence). Here the CDR3 DNA reads TGTGCCAGCAGCCCGACCGTAGCGGAGACCTACAATGAGCAGTTCTTC. This translates into CASSPTVAETYNEQFF.

The chain is built from TRBV5-1 and TRBJ2-3; D ambiguous. The germline V gene encodes CDR1 SGHRS and CDR2 YFSETQ. V was cut by 5 bases and J by 7 bases, with 11 bases left in between. The CDR3 is 12 amino acids. The CDR3 protein is CASRDIENTQYF. The CDR3 nucleotides are TGCGCCAGCAGAGACATAGAGAATACGCAGTATTTT.

The J gene is TRBJ1-6, the V gene TRBV6-6; TRBD1 might be the D (6 bases). This CDR3 spans 15 amino acids. Trimming shortened V by 8 bases and J by 6 bases, and 17 bases separated the two germline ends. Germline CDR1 reads MNHNY; CDR2 reads SVGAGI (reference sequence). CDR3 protein: CASRGGGAGNSPLHF. The DNA for the CDR3 is TGTGCCAGCCGAGGGGGGGGCGCGGGTAATTCACCCCTCCACTTT.

The chain couples TRBV9 to TRBJ2-5; TRBD2 might be the D (6 bases). Deletions cut 4 bases from V and 2 bases from J, with 12 bases between. Germline V CDR1 and CDR2: SGDLS, YYNGEE. This CDR3 is 14 amino acids long. In DNA form, the CDR3 reads TGTGCCAGCAGCAGGGGCGGGACGCAAGAGACCCAGTACTTC. It is translated as CASSRGGTQETQYF.

The J gene is TRBJ2-3, the V gene TRBV2, with TRBD2 as a possible D gene (5 bases). This CDR3 has 17 residues. Germline V gives CDR1 SNHLY, CDR2 FYNNEI. V was trimmed by 6 bases and J by 1 base, leaving 20 bases between them. The CDR3 loop reads CASRPHYGDSGTDTQYF. The CDR3 DNA follows: TGTGCCAGCAGGCCCCACTATGGCGATAGCGGCACAGATACGCAGTATTTT.

V and J are TRBV7-8 and TRBJ2-1, with 10 bases fitting TRBD2. Germline V CDR1 and CDR2: SGHVS, FQNEAQ. V lost 2 bases and J lost 5; bases outside the gene matches: 21. This CDR3 comprises 21 residues. CDR3 residues: CASSLRARGALGTSAHNEQFF. The DNA for the CDR3 is TGTGCCAGCAGCTTACGGGCTCGGGGTGCGCTTGGGACTAGCGCTCACAATGAGCAGTTCTTC.

This rearrangement joins TRBV11-2 to TRBJ2-3; 9 bases fit TRBD2. Per germline, CDR1 SGHAT and CDR2 FQNNGV. Trimming cost V 5 bases and J 1 base; bases outside gene matches: 10. This CDR3 comprises 17 residues. The CDR3 sequence: CASSTGTLAGGTDTQYF. DNA of the CDR3: TGTGCCAGCAGCACCGGCACCTTAGCGGGGGGCACAGATACGCAGTATTTT.